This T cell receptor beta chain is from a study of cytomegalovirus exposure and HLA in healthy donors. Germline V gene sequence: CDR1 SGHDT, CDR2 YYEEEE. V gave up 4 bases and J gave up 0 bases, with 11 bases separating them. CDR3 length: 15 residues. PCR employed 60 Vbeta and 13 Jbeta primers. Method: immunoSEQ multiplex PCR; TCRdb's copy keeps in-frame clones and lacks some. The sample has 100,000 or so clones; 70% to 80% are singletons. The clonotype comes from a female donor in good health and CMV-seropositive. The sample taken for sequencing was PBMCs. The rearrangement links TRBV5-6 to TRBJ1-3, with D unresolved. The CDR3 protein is CASSDTGVSGNTIYF. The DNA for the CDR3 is TGTGCCAGCAGCGACACGGGAGTCTCTGGAAACACCATATATTTT.